What follows is one T cell receptor (beta chain) and its context. The antigen this receptor binds is unknown. Base qualities are not at hand, and no much larger clone is one base apart. This sample was taken from a study of the immune and genomic landscape of osteosarcoma (dated by TCRdb to 2020 to 2021). In terms of the full investigation: The overall cohort comprised roughly 50 pediatric and adult patients with high-grade osteosarcoma, with a median age at diagnosis of 25 to 30 years (range about 5-81). Poor-risk disease was overrepresented in the cohort, as 73% of patients had an unfavorable pathologic response to standard therapy and about 63% had died. Patients in the overall cohort were under 65% male, and roughly 77% presented with localized disease at diagnosis. To define immunogenic potential, the study profiled osteosarcoma specimens using whole genome, RNA and T-cell receptor sequencing along with immunohistochemistry and reverse phase protein arrays. The osteosarcoma immunogenomic landscape was characterized by integrating TCR sequencing results with transcriptome, protein array and immunostaining data. An explanation for the limited clinical activity of immune checkpoint inhibitors in osteosarcoma was sought in the study. Each of a few patients provided a couple of samples from the same tumor site. Beyond this particular receptor, the publication reports: Although TCR productive clonality was higher in the immune-hot C3 cluster than in the cold C1 cluster, TCR productive clonality was still low overall. In five cases, the repertoire was dominated by a single hyperexpanded clone, and fewer than 100 T-cell clonotypes were detected in all five cases. Matched blood was collected from only two patients, alongside the frozen tumor specimens. Clonality benchmarks were derived from external normal skin and healthy peripheral blood data rather than from matched normal tissue. Sample size was not determined by any statistical method, because osteosarcoma is rare and every possible sample was collected. Overall, productive TCR clonality was low, with an average of 0.09 and a maximum of 0.3, which suggests limited T-cell clonal expansion.

From the germline V gene (reference sequence), CDR1 is SEHNR and CDR2 is FQNEAQ. The V end loses 2 bases and the J end loses 2 bases, and a stretch of 3 bases separates them. The CDR3 runs 12 amino acids, cysteine and phenylalanine included. Just CDR3 DNA is preserved here, 36 bases in frame from base 1. TCR beta chain CDR3 regions were immunosequenced using the ImmunoSEQ Assay (Adaptive Biotechnologies). As for the authors' bioinformatics: TCRB rearrangements, read counts, read proportions and gene usage were exported through the ImmunoSEQ Analyzer platform. T-cell clonality was computed as 1 minus Pielou's evenness on productive rearrangements. Clonal space homeostasis binned clonotypes as rare, small, medium, large or hyperexpanded (0.01 to 1 of the repertoire). TCR productive clonality was compared across immune clusters C1, C2 and C3 using the Wilcoxon rank sum test. Imported from immuneACCESS, the table was reduced by TCRdb to in-frame sequences with V and J called. These copies leave out some clones; in studies compared against another copy, an unresolved V gene accounts for under half, and the cause of the remainder is not known. Clone size and V and J calls were adopted from that table, with D and trimming inferred from the DNA. This sample lists about 4,600 clones; 77% were detected once. 5.5% to 7.5% of the sample lies in the top ten.

Post-treatment primary, local recurrence and metastasis tumors from poor-prognosis patients were used as specimens. The sample was osteosarcoma tumor tissue from the lung. The TCR originated in a human donor with osteosarcoma. The chain is made from TRBV7-9 and TRBJ2-5; no D gene can be assigned with confidence. The CDR3 loop reads CASSLTQETQYF. Read as DNA, the sequence is TGTGCCAGCAGCTTAACGCAAGAGACCCAGTACTTC.